This T cell receptor (beta chain) was obtained from a study of shared clonotypes between healthy human individuals. The CDR3 has 17 amino acids. V lost 3 bases and J 2 bases, leaving 18 bases between the germline ends. CDR1 is SGDLS and CDR2 is YYNGEE in the germline V gene. Libraries were prepared by immunoSEQ multiplex PCR; TCRdb keeps only in-frame clonotypes and omits some of them. The sample has 400,000 to 600,000 clones; 70% to 80% are singletons. Sample: PBMCs. This TCR was sampled from a woman in her thirties or forties in good health. Some clones in this sample may be carry-over from other donors' samples. The chain has TRBV9 and TRBJ2-1; D possibly uses TRBD1 or TRBD2 (6 bases each). Written as DNA, the CDR3 is TGTGCCAGCAGCGGGAGGGGGGACTCCCCGACCTACAATGAGCAGTTCTTC. Translated: CASSGRGDSPTYNEQFF.